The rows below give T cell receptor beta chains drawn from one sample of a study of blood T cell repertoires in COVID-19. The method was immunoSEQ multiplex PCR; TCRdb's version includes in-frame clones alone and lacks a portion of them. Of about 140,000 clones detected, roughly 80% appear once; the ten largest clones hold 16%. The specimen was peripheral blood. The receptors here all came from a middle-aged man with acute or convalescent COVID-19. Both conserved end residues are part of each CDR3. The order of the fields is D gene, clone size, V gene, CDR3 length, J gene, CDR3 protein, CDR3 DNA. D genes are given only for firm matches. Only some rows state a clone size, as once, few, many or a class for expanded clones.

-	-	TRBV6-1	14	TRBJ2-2	CASSELSNTGELFF	TGTGCCAGCAGTGAACTGTCGAACACCGGGGAGCTGTTTTTT
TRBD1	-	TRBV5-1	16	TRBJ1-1	CASSLEGTDYYPEAFF	TGCGCCAGCAGCTTGGAAGGGACAGATTATTATCCTGAAGCTTTCTTT
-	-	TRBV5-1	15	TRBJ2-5	CASSINTGIQETQYF	TGCGCCAGCAGCATCAATACAGGGATCCAAGAGACCCAGTACTTC
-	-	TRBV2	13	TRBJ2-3	CASNPGYTDTQYF	TGTGCCAGCAATCCGGGATACACAGATACGCAGTATTTT
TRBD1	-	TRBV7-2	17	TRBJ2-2	CASSLDATGYDTGELFF	TGTGCCAGCAGCTTAGATGCGACAGGGTACGACACCGGGGAGCTGTTTTTT
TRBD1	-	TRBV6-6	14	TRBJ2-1	CASSLNTGGFGQFF	TGTGCCAGCAGCCTCAATACAGGGGGCTTCGGGCAGTTCTTC
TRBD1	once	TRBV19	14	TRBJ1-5	CASSLDRGNQPQHF	TGTGCCAGTAGTCTGGACAGGGGCAATCAGCCCCAGCATTTT
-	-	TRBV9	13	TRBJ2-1	CASSDDTADEQFF	TGTGCCAGCAGTGATGATACCGCGGATGAGCAGTTCTTC
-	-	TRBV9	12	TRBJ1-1	CASSALNTEAFF	TGTGCCAGCAGCGCCTTGAACACTGAAGCTTTCTTT
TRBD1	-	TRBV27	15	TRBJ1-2	CASSADRGADYGYTF	TGTGCCAGCAGTGCTGACAGGGGGGCTGACTATGGCTACACCTTC
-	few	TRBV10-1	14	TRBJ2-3	CASSDGGRADTQYF	TGCGCCAGCAGTGATGGGGGCCGGGCAGATACGCAGTATTTT
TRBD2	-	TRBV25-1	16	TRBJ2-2	CASSEGGVAQPGELFF	TGTGCCAGCAGTGAAGGGGGGGTAGCTCAACCCGGGGAGCTGTTTTTT
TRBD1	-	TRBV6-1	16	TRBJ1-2	CASSEAWGQAIYGYTF	TGTGCCAGCAGTGAAGCCTGGGGACAGGCCATCTATGGCTACACCTTC
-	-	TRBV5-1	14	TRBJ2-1	CASSLTAGGYEQFF	TGCGCCAGCAGCTTGACAGCGGGCGGGTATGAGCAGTTCTTC
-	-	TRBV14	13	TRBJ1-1	CASSKGANTEAFF	TGTGCCAGCAGCAAAGGGGCGAACACTGAAGCTTTCTTT